The rows below give T cell receptor beta chains drawn from one sample of a study of beta chain features in type 1 diabetes. Measured with immunoSEQ multiplex PCR; TCRdb has only the in-frame clones, and not every one. Counted here are about 240,000 clones, approximately 14% occurring once; the ten biggest clones make up just under 0.02%. The specimen sequenced was naive CD4+ T cells from blood. Receptors originate from a man aged 25 to 40 with type 1 diabetes. The CDR3 runs from the conserved cysteine through the conserved F or W. Fields, in order: J gene, D gene, V gene, clone size, CDR3 protein, CDR3 DNA. The D gene is left open where the match is weak. Not every row has a clone size; where given, it reads once, few, many or a size class.

>TRBJ1-1|.|TRBV5-6|.
CASSLRPRLGKAFF
TGTGCCAGCAGCTTGCGACCGAGACTAGGGAAAGCTTTCTTT
>TRBJ1-5|.|TRBV18|few
CASSQGQDYQPQHF
TGTGCCAGCTCACAGGGACAAGATTATCAGCCCCAGCATTTT
>TRBJ2-7|TRBD1|TRBV29-1|few
CSGRDSGMEQYF
TGCAGCGGTCGGGACAGTGGAATGGAGCAGTACTTC
>TRBJ2-5|.|TRBV19|.
CASSATGQETQYF
TGTGCCAGTAGTGCGACAGGACAAGAGACCCAGTACTTC
>TRBJ2-5|.|TRBV7-2|few
CASSLERGETQYF
TGTGCCAGCAGCTTAGAACGGGGAGAGACCCAGTACTTC
>TRBJ2-3|.|TRBV10-2|few
CATSSHTQYF
TGCGCCACCTCTTCCCATACGCAGTATTTT
>TRBJ2-7|TRBD1|TRBV2|.
CASTRDRGYEQYF
TGTGCCAGTACCCGGGACAGGGGGTACGAGCAGTACTTC
>TRBJ1-2|TRBD1|TRBV4-1|.
CASSQDQQGAIGYTF
TGCGCCAGCAGCCAAGATCAACAGGGGGCTATCGGCTACACCTTC
>TRBJ2-3|TRBD2|TRBV5-4|.
CASSLISAGGTDTQYF
TGTGCCAGCAGCTTGATCTCAGCGGGAGGCACAGATACGCAGTATTTT
>TRBJ1-2|TRBD1|TRBV29-1|few
CSVRQGDYGYTF
TGCAGCGTCCGACAGGGAGACTATGGCTACACCTTC
>TRBJ2-1|TRBD2|TRBV5-1|.
CASSSGLENNEQFF
TGCGCCAGCAGCTCGGGACTAGAAAACAATGAGCAGTTCTTC
>TRBJ1-5|.|TRBV7-9|.
CASSVTGAGSNQPQHF
TGTGCCAGCAGCGTAACCGGGGCGGGGAGCAATCAGCCCCAGCATTTT
>TRBJ2-7|.|TRBV6-1|few
CASSAFSGWTDSYEQYF
TGTGCCAGCAGTGCCTTCTCGGGATGGACGGACTCCTACGAGCAGTACTTC
>TRBJ2-5|TRBD2|TRBV5-1|.
CASSGLVAETQYF
TGCGCCAGCAGCGGACTAGTGGCAGAGACCCAGTACTTC
>TRBJ2-5|.|TRBV4-1|many
CASSQTMETQYF
TGCGCCAGCAGCCAAACAATGGAGACCCAGTACTTC
>TRBJ2-7|TRBD1|TRBV5-1|.
CASSKGQGAYEQYF
TGCGCCAGCAGCAAAGGACAGGGAGCCTACGAGCAGTACTTC
>TRBJ2-2|TRBD1|TRBV30|.
CAWSGDRGGTGELFF
TGTGCCTGGAGTGGGGACAGGGGTGGGACCGGGGAGCTGTTTTTT
>TRBJ1-1|TRBD1|TRBV4-1|.
CASSQADRGPTEAFF
TGCGCCAGCAGCCAGGCGGACAGGGGGCCAACTGAAGCTTTCTTT
>TRBJ2-3|.|TRBV25-1|few
CASRSSGETQYF
TGTGCCAGCAGGTCCTCGGGGGAGACGCAGTATTTT
>TRBJ2-3|TRBD2|TRBV9|few
CASSNRLASSTDTQYF
TGTGCCAGCAGCAACCGACTAGCATCTAGCACAGATACGCAGTATTTT
>TRBJ2-1|.|TRBV27|.
CASSPTRQWLNEQFF
TGTGCCAGCAGTCCCACCCGCCAATGGCTTAATGAGCAGTTCTTC
>TRBJ2-3|.|TRBV7-2|few
CASSAYTDTQYF
TGTGCCAGCAGCGCGTACACAGATACGCAGTATTTT
>TRBJ1-2|TRBD1|TRBV6-5|.
CASSKTGASYGYTF
TGTGCCAGCAGTAAGACAGGGGCGAGCTATGGCTACACCTTC
>TRBJ2-7|.|TRBV4-1|few
CASSQDLNSGASYEQYF
TGCGCCAGCAGCCAAGATCTCAATAGTGGGGCCTCCTACGAGCAGTACTTC
>TRBJ1-5|.|TRBV11-3|few
CASSLDSYQPQHF
TGTGCCAGCAGCCTCGACAGCTATCAGCCCCAGCATTTT
>TRBJ2-7|TRBD1|TRBV9|.
CASSVGDRNEQYF
TGTGCCAGCAGCGTAGGGGACAGGAACGAGCAGTACTTC
>TRBJ2-3|.|TRBV7-9|.
CASRSDFLSTDTQYF
TGTGCCAGCAGATCGGACTTCCTTAGCACAGATACGCAGTATTTT
>TRBJ2-1|.|TRBV7-9|.
CASSTYRSEQFF
TGTGCCAGCAGCACTTACAGAAGCGAGCAGTTCTTC
>TRBJ1-5|TRBD1|TRBV19|few
CASSTPGGLGNQPQHF
TGTGCCAGTAGTACCCCAGGGGGCTTGGGCAATCAGCCCCAGCATTTT
>TRBJ2-4|TRBD2|TRBV4-2|few
CASSQGPAGGGAKNIQYF
TGTGCCAGCAGCCAAGGCCCAGCGGGGGGGGGAGCCAAAAACATTCAGTACTTC
>TRBJ2-2|TRBD2|TRBV6-6|few
CASGRGRGTGELFF
TGTGCCAGCGGGAGGGGTCGGGGCACCGGGGAGCTGTTTTTT
>TRBJ1-1|.|TRBV7-9|few
CASSHAGGEAFF
TGTGCCAGCAGCCACGCGGGGGGGGAAGCTTTCTTT
>TRBJ2-2|.|TRBV30|.
CAWSALRTGELFF
TGTGCCTGGAGTGCCCTTCGGACCGGGGAGCTGTTTTTT
>TRBJ2-2|.|TRBV18|.
CATLSRENTGELFF
TGTGCCACCCTCTCGAGGGAAAACACCGGGGAGCTGTTTTTT
>TRBJ1-1|.|TRBV5-1|.
CASSLGSGYSNTEAFF
TGCGCCAGCAGCTTGGGTTCAGGGTATTCGAACACTGAAGCTTTCTTT
>TRBJ1-1|.|TRBV19|.
CASSTGPSGNTEAFF
TGTGCCAGTAGTACGGGTCCAAGTGGGAACACTGAAGCTTTCTTT
>TRBJ1-5|.|TRBV6-1|.
CASNWELQPQHF
TGTGCCAGCAACTGGGAGCTTCAGCCCCAGCATTTT
>TRBJ2-5|TRBD1|TRBV11-2|.
CASSQTGGPETQYF
TGTGCCAGCAGTCAGACAGGGGGTCCAGAGACCCAGTACTTC
>TRBJ2-6|TRBD1|TRBV5-1|few
CASTPGQMSSGANVLTF
TGCGCCAGCACCCCGGGACAGATGTCCTCTGGGGCCAACGTCCTGACTTTC
>TRBJ2-5|TRBD1|TRBV19|.
CASSVTGGDLGETQYF
TGTGCCAGTAGTGTGACAGGGGGGGACCTGGGAGAGACCCAGTACTTC
>TRBJ2-1|TRBD1|TRBV14|.
CASSQRWDREGSEQFF
TGTGCCAGCAGCCAACGGTGGGACAGGGAAGGCAGTGAGCAGTTCTTC
>TRBJ2-3|TRBD2|TRBV4-2|few
CASSPGTSGGTIYTDTQYF
TGTGCCAGCAGCCCAGGGACTAGCGGGGGGACCATCTACACAGATACGCAGTATTTT
>TRBJ2-7|.|TRBV5-4|few
CASSKPDSYEQYF
TGTGCCAGCAGCAAACCCGACAGCTACGAGCAGTACTTC
>TRBJ2-4|TRBD2|TRBV5-4|.
CASSGRSGGENIQYF
TGTGCCAGCAGCGGACGTAGCGGGGGGGAAAACATTCAGTACTTC
>TRBJ2-2|TRBD2|TRBV12-5|few
CASGLVTGGPSGELFF
TGTGCTAGTGGTTTGGTAACGGGAGGGCCTAGCGGGGAGCTGTTTTTT
>TRBJ1-5|.|TRBV30|few
CAWSRDRNNQPQHF
TGTGCCTGGAGTCGCGACAGGAACAATCAGCCCCAGCATTTT
>TRBJ2-1|TRBD2|TRBV7-9|few
CASSSDGGLAQGEQFF
TGTGCCAGCAGCTCCGATGGGGGACTAGCGCAGGGTGAGCAGTTCTTC
>TRBJ2-5|.|TRBV5-1|few
CASSLQGQETQYF
TGCGCCAGCAGTCTCCAGGGCCAAGAGACCCAGTACTTC
>TRBJ2-2|.|TRBV7-2|few
CASSLWGDTGELFF
TGTGCCAGCAGCTTATGGGGGGACACCGGGGAGCTGTTTTTT
>TRBJ2-1|TRBD2|TRBV19|.
CASSMRPYSGTPNEQFF
TGTGCCAGTAGTATGAGGCCCTATAGCGGGACTCCCAATGAGCAGTTCTTC
>TRBJ1-2|.|TRBV30|few
CAWSVGGPEDYGYTF
TGTGCCTGGAGTGTAGGCGGCCCAGAAGACTATGGCTACACCTTC
>TRBJ2-3|TRBD1|TRBV5-1|.
CASSLGYGTGRTDTQYF
TGCGCCAGCAGCTTGGGGTACGGGACAGGTCGCACAGATACGCAGTATTTT
>TRBJ2-7|.|TRBV29-1|few
CSAGQGGTYEQYF
TGCAGCGCCGGACAAGGTGGAACCTACGAGCAGTACTTC
>TRBJ1-1|TRBD1|TRBV6-5|few
CASRKDRARNTEAFF
TGTGCCAGCAGGAAGGACAGGGCCAGGAACACTGAAGCTTTCTTT
>TRBJ2-3|.|TRBV5-1|.
CASSSGWGESTDTQYF
TGCGCCAGCAGCTCCGGCTGGGGGGAAAGCACAGATACGCAGTATTTT
>TRBJ2-5|.|TRBV10-3|.
CAISGHRELRETQYF
TGTGCCATCAGTGGCCACCGGGAACTAAGGGAGACCCAGTACTTC
>TRBJ2-1|TRBD2|TRBV7-2|few
CASSLLAGVYNEQFF
TGTGCCAGCAGCTTACTAGCGGGAGTATACAATGAGCAGTTCTTC
>TRBJ2-3|TRBD1|TRBV5-1|few
CASSKGTATTTDTQYF
TGCGCCAGCAGCAAAGGGACAGCTACTACCACAGATACGCAGTATTTT
>TRBJ2-1|TRBD2|TRBV5-1|.
CASSLVSVAGSYNEQFF
TGCGCCAGCAGCTTGGTATCGGTAGCGGGATCCTACAATGAGCAGTTCTTC
>TRBJ1-2|.|TRBV14|few
CASSRPGKGSYGYTF
TGTGCCAGCAGCCGTCCAGGGAAGGGGTCCTATGGCTACACCTTC